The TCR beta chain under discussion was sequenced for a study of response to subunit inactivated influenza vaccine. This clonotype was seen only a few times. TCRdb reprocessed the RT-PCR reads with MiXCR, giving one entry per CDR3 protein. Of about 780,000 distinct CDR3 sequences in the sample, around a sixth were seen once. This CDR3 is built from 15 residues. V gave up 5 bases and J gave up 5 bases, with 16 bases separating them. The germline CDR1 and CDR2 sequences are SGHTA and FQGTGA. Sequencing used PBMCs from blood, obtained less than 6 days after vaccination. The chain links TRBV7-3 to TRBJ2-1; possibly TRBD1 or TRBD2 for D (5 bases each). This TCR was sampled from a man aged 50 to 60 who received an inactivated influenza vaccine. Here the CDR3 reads CASSKGPGRNNEQFF. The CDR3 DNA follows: TGTGCCAGCAGCAAAGGCCCGGGACGAAACAATGAGCAGTTCTTC. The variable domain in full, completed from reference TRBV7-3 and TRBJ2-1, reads GAGVSQTPSNKVTEKGKYVELRCDPISGHTALYWYRQSLGQGPEFLIYFQGTGAADDSGLPNDRFFAVRPEGSVSTLKIQRTERGDSAVYLCASSKGPGRNNEQFFGPGTRLTVL.